The text below deals with one T cell receptor beta chain. Its antigen is not yet known. Within one base of it there is no much larger clone, and no base qualities were kept. This sample stems from a study of blood T cell repertoires in COVID-19 (dated by TCRdb to the early 2020s). Concerning the study at large: Collaborator samples came from the United States, Italy and Spain and covered acute and convalescent phases of COVID-19. The material from the prospective study consisted of cDNA or gDNA derived from T cells, B-cell-depleted T cells, or PBMCs. Subjects who had been exposed to COVID-19, were actively infected with it, or had recovered from it provided the deeply sampled blood TCRbeta repertoires that made up the dataset. The repertoires were made available in a free public database intended to serve as a resource for research on the immune response to SARS-CoV-2. Samples were obtained from the ongoing ImmuneRACE study (first 160 participants) and from about 1,300 subjects provided by 6 global collaborators. The sample metadata nearly always contained a de-identified subject ID, COVID-19 status, age in years and sex. HLA class I and class II types, where available, came from metadata supplied by the sample provider rather than from assay-based typing. Study-wide findings and limitations: Clinical and demographic metadata were provided uncurated, with the amount varying by source and participant.

Relative to germline, V is 1 base shorter and J is 0 bases shorter, with 10 bases between their ends. CDR1 and CDR2 were assigned from the germline V gene (reference sequence) as MNHEY and SMNVEV. There are 16 amino acids in the CDR3, from cysteine to phenylalanine inclusive. Left in the record is the CDR3 DNA by itself, 48 bases read in frame from the first base. TCRbeta CDR3 regions were amplified from genomic DNA using the immunoSEQ Assay, a bias-controlled multiplex PCR. Per the original workflow: The number of nucleated cells in each sample was estimated from the amplification of reference gene primers within the assay. To quantify the absolute abundance of each unique TCRbeta CDR3 rearrangement, sequence reads were collapsed and filtered. For each sample, productive Simpson clonality was calculated as the square root of Simpson's diversity index over productive rearrangements. TCRdb provides this immuneACCESS table in a form limited to in-frame rearrangements. Some clones are lacking; in checked studies, under half of them reflect an unresolved V gene, and why the rest are absent is not known. That table is the source of V, J and clone size, and D and trimming were worked out from the DNA. A total of approximately 100,000 clones appear in this sample, around 89% of them only once. The ten biggest clones cover about 18% of the sample.

Collaborating institutions collected whole blood in K2EDTA tubes following their own protocols. For TCRbeta analysis, collaborator samples were shipped as frozen whole blood, as isolated PBMCs, or as DNA extracted from either sample type. The sequence was obtained from a human donor with acute or convalescent COVID-19. The donor label of this sample is uncertain. The sequencing input was peripheral blood. The chain uses TRBV27 and TRBJ1-5; a tentative D match to TRBD1 spans 5 bases. The encoded CDR3 is CASSLWGSHSNQPQHF. Here is the DNA: TGTGCCAGCAGTTTATGGGGCAGCCATAGCAATCAGCCCCAGCATTTT.